The source of this T cell receptor (beta chain) is a study of T cells after yellow fever vaccination. Notes on this clonotype: Its antigen is currently unknown. Germline is not matched at one junction end, which may reflect a read error.

TCRdb redid the calling of the 5' RACE reads with MiXCR, one entry per CDR3 protein. Of around 260,000 distinct CDR3 sequences in the sample, around 4.9% were seen once. The CDR3 spans 14 residues. Germline assignment: CDR1 SSHAT and CDR2 FNYEAQ (reference sequence). Study-wide results and limits: Clones from primary vaccination mostly reappeared after the booster (around 97% CD4, approximately 86% CD8). Some clonotypes, a small share, were shared between CD4 and CD8 compartments. Within FACS-sorted repertoires, abundant clonotypes contaminating from the bulk population could be present.

This rearrangement joins TRBV7-7 to TRBJ1-5; D is ambiguous. The sequence came from a man aged 18 to 30 who received the YFV17D yellow fever vaccine. Specimen: CD4+ T cells sorted from PBMCs, collected on the day of the yellow fever booster vaccination. Here the CDR3 reads CASSLTQRNQPQHF. CDR3 in DNA: TGTGCTAGCAGTCTGACCCAGCGGAATCAGCCCCAGCATTTT. Full variable domain (remainder filled in from reference TRBV7-7 and TRBJ1-5): GAGVSQSPRYKVTKRGQDVTLRCDPISSHATLYWYQQALGQGPEFLTYFNYEAQPDKSGLPSDRFSAERPEGSISTLTIQRTEQRDSAMYRCASSLTQRNQPQHFGDGTRLSIL.